The 8 T cell receptor beta chains below all came from one sample that was sequenced in a study of CXCR3-negative and CXCR3-positive naive CD8 T cells. It was by 5' RACE with UMI labels that the TRB cDNA libraries were prepared. TCRdb reanalyzed the 5' RACE reads, giving one entry per CDR3 protein sequence and no DNA. The repertoire table contains tens of thousands of distinct CDR3 sequences. Sample: memory CD8+ T cells from blood. Every receptor here comes from a human donor in good health. Some clones in this sample may be carry-over from other donors' samples.

The chain has TRBV7-2 and TRBJ2-1; as DNA is missing, the TRBD2 call by TCRdb cannot be tested. The germline V gene encodes CDR1 SGHTA and CDR2 FQGNSA. This CDR3 is 16 amino acids long. This chain's CDR3 is CASSRGMGLAGVEQFF. The variable domain in full, completed from reference TRBV7-2 and TRBJ2-1, reads GAGVSQSPSNKVTEKGKDVELRCDPISGHTALYWYRQSLGQGLEFLIYFQGNSAPDKSGLPSDRFSAERTGGSVSTLTIQRTQQEDSAVYLCASSRGMGLAGVEQFFGPGTRLTVL.

V is TRBV7-6 and J is TRBJ1-2. The V gene's germline CDR1 is SGHVS and CDR2 FNYEAQ. This CDR3 region has 13 residues. The CDR3 here is CASSLAPYYGYTF.

This chain uses TRBV29-1 with TRBJ2-5. CDR3 length: 12 residues. The germline V gene encodes CDR1 SQVTM and CDR2 ANQGSEA. The CDR3 reads CSVEGAVKAQYF.

CDR3 residues: CASSQVEQGAGAFF. The chain couples TRBV4-1 to TRBJ1-1; the D call of TRBD1 rests on TCRdb alone, since no DNA is present to check it. Germline CDR1 MGHRA, CDR2 YSYEKL. This CDR3 spans 14 amino acids.

The chain is built from TRBV27 and TRBJ2-2; absent DNA, TCRdb's TRBD1 call cannot be checked. Germline loops: CDR1 MNHEY, CDR2 SMNVEV (reference sequence). The CDR3 spans 16 residues. CDR3 region: CASSLVAGGLTGELFF.

The chain recombines TRBV29-1 with TRBJ2-7; TCRdb picks TRBD1, but there is no DNA to check that call. CDR3 length: 14 amino acids. CDR1 and CDR2 from the germline V gene are SQVTM and ANQGSEA. The CDR3 is CSVVGHRDTYEQYF.

The genes are TRBV20-1 and TRBJ2-1; with no DNA, the TCRdb D assignment of TRBD1 cannot be verified. Germline assignment: CDR1 DFQATT and CDR2 SNEGSKA (reference sequence). CDR3 length: 15 residues. CDR3 amino acids: CSALKLGTSYNEQFF.

This chain connects TRBV14 to TRBJ1-2; the D call from TCRdb, TRBD1, cannot be confirmed without DNA. Germline CDR1 and CDR2: SGHDN and FVKESK. This CDR3 is built from 15 residues. CDR3: CASSQVGDLIYGYTF.